The entry below describes one TCR beta chain. CDR3 size: 14 residues. The V gene's germline CDR1 is SGHTA and CDR2 FQGNSA. V lost 5 bases and J 2 bases, leaving 12 bases between the germline ends. In the authors' methods: Amplification with reference gene primers provided the estimates of nucleated cell counts. Assay: immunoSEQ multiplex PCR; the TCRdb copy retains only in-frame clones and omits some. V and J calls and clone size are those listed in that table; D and trimming were worked out from the DNA. The repertoire consists of 150,000 to 200,000 clones, with approximately 80% occurring once and the leading ten covering approximately 12%. This sample stems from a study of blood T cell repertoires in COVID-19. Across about 22 US areas, participants ranged in age from 18 to 89 years. Researchers sorted participants into cohorts using their self-reported clinical history.

The chain couples TRBV7-2 to TRBJ1-2; D is possibly TRBD1 (6 bases). The receptor comes from a man aged 50 or older who had recovered from COVID-19. Source material: PBMCs or T cells enriched from blood (not recorded which). CDR3 coding DNA: TGTGCCAGCAGCCCTCCGACAGGAAACTATGGCTACACCTTC. It encodes CASSPPTGNYGYTF.